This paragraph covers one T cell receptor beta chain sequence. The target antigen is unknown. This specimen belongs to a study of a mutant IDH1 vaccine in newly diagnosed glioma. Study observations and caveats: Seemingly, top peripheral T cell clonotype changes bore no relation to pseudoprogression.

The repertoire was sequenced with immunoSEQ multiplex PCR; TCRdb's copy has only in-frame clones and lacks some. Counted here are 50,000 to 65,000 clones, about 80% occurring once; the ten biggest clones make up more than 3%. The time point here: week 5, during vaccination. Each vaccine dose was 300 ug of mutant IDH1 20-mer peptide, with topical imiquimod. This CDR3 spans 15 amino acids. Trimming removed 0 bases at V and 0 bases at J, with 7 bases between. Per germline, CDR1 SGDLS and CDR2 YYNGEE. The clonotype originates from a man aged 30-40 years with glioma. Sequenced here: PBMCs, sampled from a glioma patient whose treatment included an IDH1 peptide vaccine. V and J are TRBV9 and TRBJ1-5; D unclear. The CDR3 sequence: CASSVGINSNQPQHF. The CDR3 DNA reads TGTGCCAGCAGCGTAGGTATTAATAGCAATCAGCCCCAGCATTTT. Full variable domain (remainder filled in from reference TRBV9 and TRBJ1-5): DSGVTQTPKHLITATGQRVTLRCSPRSGDLSVYWYQQSLDQGLQFLIQYYNGEERAKGNILERFSAQQFPDLHSELNLSSLELGDSALYFCASSVGINSNQPQHFGDGTRLSIL.